A single count supports the clone carrying this T cell receptor (beta chain). Its target is not known. Subsequent to a culture period of roughly 11 days, CD4+ T cells were isolated. TCRdb's copy holds only in-frame clones and misses some; the assay was immunoSEQ multiplex PCR. The sample records about 46,000 clones, approximately 74% being singletons. The CDR3 consists of 14 residues. V was cut by 4 bases and J by 0 bases, with 11 bases left in between. Germline lookup yields CDR1 SGDLS and CDR2 YYNGEE. The data belong to a study of vaccination effects on CD4 cells after COVID-19. The chain uses TRBV9 and TRBJ2-7; possibly TRBD1 for D (6 bases). This clonotype was obtained from a human donor who had a prior SARS-CoV-2 infection. This specimen was CD4+ T cells from PBMCs cultured without peptide, taken before COVID-19 vaccination. In DNA, the CDR3 is TGTGCCAGCAGCCCTTACAGGGCCTCCTACGAGCAGTACTTC. This translates into CASSPYRASYEQYF.